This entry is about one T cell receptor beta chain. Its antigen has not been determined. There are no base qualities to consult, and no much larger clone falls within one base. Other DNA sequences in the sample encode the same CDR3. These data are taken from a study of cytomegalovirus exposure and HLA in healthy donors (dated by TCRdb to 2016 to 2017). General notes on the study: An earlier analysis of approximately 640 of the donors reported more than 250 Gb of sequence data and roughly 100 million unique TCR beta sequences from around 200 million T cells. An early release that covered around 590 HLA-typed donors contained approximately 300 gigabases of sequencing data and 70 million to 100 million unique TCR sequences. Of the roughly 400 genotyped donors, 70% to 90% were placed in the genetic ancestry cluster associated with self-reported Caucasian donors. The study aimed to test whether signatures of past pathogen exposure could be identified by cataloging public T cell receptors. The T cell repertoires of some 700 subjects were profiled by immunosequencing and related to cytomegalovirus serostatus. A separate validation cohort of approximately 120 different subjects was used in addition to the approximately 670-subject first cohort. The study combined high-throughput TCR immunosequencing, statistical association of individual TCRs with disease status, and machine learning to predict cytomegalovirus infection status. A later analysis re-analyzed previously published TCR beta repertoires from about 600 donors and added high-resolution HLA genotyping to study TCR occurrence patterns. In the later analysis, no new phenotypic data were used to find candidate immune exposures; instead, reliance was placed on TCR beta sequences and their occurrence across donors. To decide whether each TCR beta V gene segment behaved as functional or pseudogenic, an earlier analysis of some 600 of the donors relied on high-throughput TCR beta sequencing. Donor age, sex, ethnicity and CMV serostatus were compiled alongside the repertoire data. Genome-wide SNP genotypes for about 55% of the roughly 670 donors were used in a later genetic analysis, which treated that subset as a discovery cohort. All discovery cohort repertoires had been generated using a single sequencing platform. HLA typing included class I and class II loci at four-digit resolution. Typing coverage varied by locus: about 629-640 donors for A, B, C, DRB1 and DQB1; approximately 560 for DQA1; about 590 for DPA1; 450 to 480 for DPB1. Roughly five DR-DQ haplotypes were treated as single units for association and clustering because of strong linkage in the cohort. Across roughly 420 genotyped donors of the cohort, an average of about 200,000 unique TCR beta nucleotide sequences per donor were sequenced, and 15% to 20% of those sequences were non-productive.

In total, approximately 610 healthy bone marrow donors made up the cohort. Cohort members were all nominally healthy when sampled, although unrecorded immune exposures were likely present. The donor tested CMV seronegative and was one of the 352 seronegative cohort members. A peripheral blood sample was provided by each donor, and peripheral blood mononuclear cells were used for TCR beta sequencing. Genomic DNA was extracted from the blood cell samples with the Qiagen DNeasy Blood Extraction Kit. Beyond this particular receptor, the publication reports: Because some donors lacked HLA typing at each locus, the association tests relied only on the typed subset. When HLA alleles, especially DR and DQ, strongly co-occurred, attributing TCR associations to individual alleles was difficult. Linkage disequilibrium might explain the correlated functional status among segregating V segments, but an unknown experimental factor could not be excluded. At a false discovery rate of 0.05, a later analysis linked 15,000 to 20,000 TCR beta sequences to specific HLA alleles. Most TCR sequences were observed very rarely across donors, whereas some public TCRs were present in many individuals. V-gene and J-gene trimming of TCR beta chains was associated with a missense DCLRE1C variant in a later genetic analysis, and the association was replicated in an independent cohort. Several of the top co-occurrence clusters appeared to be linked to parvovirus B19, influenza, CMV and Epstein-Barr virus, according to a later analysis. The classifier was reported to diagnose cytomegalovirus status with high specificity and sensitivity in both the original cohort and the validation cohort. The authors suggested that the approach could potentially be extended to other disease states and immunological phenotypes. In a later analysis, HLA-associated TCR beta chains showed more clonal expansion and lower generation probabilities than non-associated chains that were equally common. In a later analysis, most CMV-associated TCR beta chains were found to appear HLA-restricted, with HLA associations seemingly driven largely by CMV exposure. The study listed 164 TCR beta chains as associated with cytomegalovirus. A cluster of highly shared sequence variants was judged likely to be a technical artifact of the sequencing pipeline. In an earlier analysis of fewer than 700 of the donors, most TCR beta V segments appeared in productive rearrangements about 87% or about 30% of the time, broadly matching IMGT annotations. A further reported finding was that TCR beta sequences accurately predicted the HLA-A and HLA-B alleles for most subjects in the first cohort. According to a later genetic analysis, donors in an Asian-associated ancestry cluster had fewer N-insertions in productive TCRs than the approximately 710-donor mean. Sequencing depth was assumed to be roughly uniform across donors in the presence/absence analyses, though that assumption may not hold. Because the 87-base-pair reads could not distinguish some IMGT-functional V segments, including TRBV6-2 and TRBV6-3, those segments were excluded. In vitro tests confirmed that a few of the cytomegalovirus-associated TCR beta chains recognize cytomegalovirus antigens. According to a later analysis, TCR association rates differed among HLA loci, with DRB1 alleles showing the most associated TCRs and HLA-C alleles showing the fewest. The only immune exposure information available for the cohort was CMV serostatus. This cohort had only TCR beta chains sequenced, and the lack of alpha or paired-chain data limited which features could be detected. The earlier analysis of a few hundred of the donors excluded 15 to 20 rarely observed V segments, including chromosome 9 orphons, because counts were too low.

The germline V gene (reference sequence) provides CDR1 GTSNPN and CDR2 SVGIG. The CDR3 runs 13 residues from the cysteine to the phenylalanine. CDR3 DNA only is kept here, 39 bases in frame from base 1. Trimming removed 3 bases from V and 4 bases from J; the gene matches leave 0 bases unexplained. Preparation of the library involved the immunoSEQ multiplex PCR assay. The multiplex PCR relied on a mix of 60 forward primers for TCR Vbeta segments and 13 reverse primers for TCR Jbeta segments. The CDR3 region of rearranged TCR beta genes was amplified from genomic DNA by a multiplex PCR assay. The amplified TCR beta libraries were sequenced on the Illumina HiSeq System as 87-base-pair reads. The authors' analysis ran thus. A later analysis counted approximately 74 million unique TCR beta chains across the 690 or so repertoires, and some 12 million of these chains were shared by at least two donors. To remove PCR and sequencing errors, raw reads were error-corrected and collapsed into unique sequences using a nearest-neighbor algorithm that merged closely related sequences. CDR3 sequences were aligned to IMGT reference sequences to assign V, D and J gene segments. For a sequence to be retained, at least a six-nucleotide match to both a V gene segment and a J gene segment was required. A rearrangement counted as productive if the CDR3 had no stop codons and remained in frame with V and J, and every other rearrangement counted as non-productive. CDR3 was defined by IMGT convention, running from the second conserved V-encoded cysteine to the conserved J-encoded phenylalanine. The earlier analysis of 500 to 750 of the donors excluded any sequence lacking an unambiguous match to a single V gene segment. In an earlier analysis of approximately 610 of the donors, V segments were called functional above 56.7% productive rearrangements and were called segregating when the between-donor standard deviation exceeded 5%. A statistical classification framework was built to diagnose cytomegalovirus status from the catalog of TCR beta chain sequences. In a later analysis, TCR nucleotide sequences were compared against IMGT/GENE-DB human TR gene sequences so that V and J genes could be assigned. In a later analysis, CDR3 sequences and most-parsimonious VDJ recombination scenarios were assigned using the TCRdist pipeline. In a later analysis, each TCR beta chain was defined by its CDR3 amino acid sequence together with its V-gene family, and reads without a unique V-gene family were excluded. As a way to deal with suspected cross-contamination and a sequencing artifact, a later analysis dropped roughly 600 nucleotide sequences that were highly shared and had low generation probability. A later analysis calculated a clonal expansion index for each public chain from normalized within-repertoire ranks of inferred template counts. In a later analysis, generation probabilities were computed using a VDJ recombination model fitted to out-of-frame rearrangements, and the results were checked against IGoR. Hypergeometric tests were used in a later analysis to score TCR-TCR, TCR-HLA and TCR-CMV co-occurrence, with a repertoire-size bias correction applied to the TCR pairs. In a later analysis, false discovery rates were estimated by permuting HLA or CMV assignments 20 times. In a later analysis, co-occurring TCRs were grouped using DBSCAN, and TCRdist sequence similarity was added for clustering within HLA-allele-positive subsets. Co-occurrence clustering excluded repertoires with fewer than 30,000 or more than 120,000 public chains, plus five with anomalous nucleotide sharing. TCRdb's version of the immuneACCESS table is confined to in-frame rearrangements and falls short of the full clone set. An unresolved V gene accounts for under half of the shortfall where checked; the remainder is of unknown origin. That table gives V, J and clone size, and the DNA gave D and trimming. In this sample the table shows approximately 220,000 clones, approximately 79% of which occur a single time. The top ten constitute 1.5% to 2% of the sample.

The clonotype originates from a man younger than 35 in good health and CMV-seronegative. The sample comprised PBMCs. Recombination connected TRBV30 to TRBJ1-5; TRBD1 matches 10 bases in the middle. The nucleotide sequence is TGTGCCTGGAGGGGACAGGGGAATCAGCCCCAGCATTTT. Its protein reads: CAWRGQGNQPQHF.